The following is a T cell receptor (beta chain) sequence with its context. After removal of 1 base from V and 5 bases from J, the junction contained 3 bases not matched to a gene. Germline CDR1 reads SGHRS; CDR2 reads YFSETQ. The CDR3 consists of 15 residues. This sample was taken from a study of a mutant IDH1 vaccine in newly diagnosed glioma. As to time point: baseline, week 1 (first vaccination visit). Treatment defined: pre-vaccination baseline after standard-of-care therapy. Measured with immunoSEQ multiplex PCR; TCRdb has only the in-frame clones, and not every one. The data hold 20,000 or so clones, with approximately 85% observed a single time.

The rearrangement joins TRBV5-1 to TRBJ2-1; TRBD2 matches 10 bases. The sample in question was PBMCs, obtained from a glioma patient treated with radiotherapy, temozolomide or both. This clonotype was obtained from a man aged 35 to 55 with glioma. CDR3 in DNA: TGCGCCAGCAGCTTGACTAGCGGGGTTCACAATGAGCAGTTCTTC. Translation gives CASSLTSGVHNEQFF.